The clone carrying this T cell receptor beta chain was picked up a small number of times. Its specificity is unknown. These data come from a study of CD8 T cells in ankylosing spondylitis. V shed 2 bases and J shed 7 bases, with 11 bases lying between them. Germline CDR1 and CDR2: SGHTA and FQGNSA. The CDR3 runs to 13 residues. General study findings and limits: What seemed typical of ankylosing spondylitis blood was a TCR beta motif built from about 8 highly homologous variants. The study looked at matched synovial fluid samples from ankylosing spondylitis patients. Disease-linked clones were reported to be significantly enriched there. Relatively scarce in peripheral blood, disease-linked clones were CD8+.

Preparation of TCR beta libraries was done by quantitative 5'-RACE with molecular barcodes. TCRdb reprocessed the 5' RACE reads via MiXCR and lists one record per CDR3 protein. The sample carries around 300,000 distinct CDR3 sequences, around 20% recorded once. The receptor was isolated from a female donor with ankylosing spondylitis or in good health (not recorded which). The V call is TRBV7-2, the J call TRBJ1-2; TRBD1 is a possible D gene (6 bases). Sequenced sample: blood, either unsorted or a sorted T cell fraction (not recorded which). The CDR3 protein is CASSLSPGAGYTF. The CDR3 DNA follows: TGTGCCAGCAGCTTATCGCCGGGGGCTGGCTACACCTTC.